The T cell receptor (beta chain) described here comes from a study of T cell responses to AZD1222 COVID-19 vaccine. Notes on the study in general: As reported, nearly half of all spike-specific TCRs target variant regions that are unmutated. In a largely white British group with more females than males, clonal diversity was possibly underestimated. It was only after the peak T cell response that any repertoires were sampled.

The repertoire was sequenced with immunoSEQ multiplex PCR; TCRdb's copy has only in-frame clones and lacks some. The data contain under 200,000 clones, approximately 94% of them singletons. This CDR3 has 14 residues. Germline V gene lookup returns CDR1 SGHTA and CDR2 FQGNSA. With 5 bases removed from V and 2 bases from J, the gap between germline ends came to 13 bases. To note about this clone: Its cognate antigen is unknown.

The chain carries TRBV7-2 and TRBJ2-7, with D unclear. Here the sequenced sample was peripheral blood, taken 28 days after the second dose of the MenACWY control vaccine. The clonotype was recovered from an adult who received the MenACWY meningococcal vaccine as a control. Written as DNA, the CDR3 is TGTGCCAGCAGCGTCTGGGTGGGTGCCTACGAGCAGTACTTC. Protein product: CASSVWVGAYEQYF.